This T cell receptor (beta chain) was recorded in a study of cytomegalovirus exposure and HLA in healthy donors. Use of 60 Vbeta and 13 Jbeta primers characterized the PCR. Original data processing: Around 10 million shared chains were among 65 million to 85 million unique TCR beta chains counted in a later analysis. Data came from immunoSEQ multiplex PCR; TCRdb stores just in-frame clones and leaves some out. The DNA was the basis for D and trimming; V, J and clone size are from that table. The data show under 150,000 clones, 65% to 90% seen once. Material for sequencing was PBMCs. The clonotype was recovered from a man between 45 and 60 years old in good health and CMV-seronegative.

The CDR3 here is CASSVEGGSSTDTQYF. Written as DNA, the CDR3 is TGTGCCAGCAGCGTAGAAGGCGGATCTAGCACAGATACGCAGTATTTT. This chain links TRBV9 with TRBJ2-3; D is uncertain. In germline, CDR1 is SGDLS, CDR2 YYNGEE. The CDR3 runs to 16 residues. Trimming pared 0 bases from V and 0 bases from J, leaving 11 bases between.